The 20 T cell receptor beta chains below were found in one sample sequenced in a study of low-dose radiotherapy and immunotherapy resistance in tumors. Gene-specific TRAV and TRBV primers were used for first-strand cDNA, covering alpha and beta chains. The authors ran 15 to 25 PCR cycles to amplify TCRs with a constant-region primer and V-primer adapter. TCRdb ran MiXCR on the reads and lists one entry per CDR3 protein. The sample carries about 39,000 distinct CDR3 sequences, under 25% recorded once. The time point was: after trial treatment. Treatment in this sample: LDRT plus nivolumab, ipilimumab, low-dose cyclophosphamide and aspirin (RACIN trial). Here the sequenced sample was PBMCs, taken after low-dose radiotherapy plus immunotherapy. All receptors derive from a female donor with ovarian cancer.

This clonotype was observed at least ten times. J is TRBJ1-1 and V is TRBV3-1, with D hard to call. V was trimmed by 8 bases and J by 7 bases, leaving 14 bases between them. Looked up from germline, CDR1 is LGHDT and CDR2 is YNNKEL (reference sequence). This CDR3 has 12 residues. In DNA, the CDR3 is TGTGCCAGCCGGACCGGAGACTTTGAAGCTTTCTTT. Amino acids: CASRTGDFEAFF.

The chain recombines TRBV7-6 with TRBJ1-6; a possible D gene is TRBD1 (6 bases). V dropped 5 bases and J dropped 6 bases, with 17 bases sitting between them. The CDR3 extends over 16 amino acids. The germline V gene has CDR1 SGHVS and CDR2 FNYEAQ. The CDR3 reads CASSGGPDRPNSPLHF. CDR3 sequence (DNA): TGTGCCAGCAGCGGAGGGCCGGACAGACCTAATTCACCCCTCCACTTT. The full variable domain, in which reference TRBV7-6 and TRBJ1-6 provide the parts outside the CDR3, is GAGVSQSPRYKVTKRGQDVALRCDPISGHVSLYWYRQALGQGPEFLTYFNYEAQQDKSGLPNDRFSAERPEGSISTLTIQRTEQRDSAMYRCASSGGPDRPNSPLHFGNGTRLTVT.

This clonotype was found many times. In nucleotides, the CDR3 is TGTGCCAGCAGCCAGGGCCCCACAGGGATCAGCACAGATACGCAGTATTTT. It codes for CASSQGPTGISTDTQYF. The chain is built from TRBV3-1 and TRBJ2-3; D perhaps matches TRBD1 (6 bases). There are 17 residues in the CDR3. Germline V lookup: CDR1 LGHDT, CDR2 YNNKEL (reference sequence). The ends were cut back, 3 bases at V and 0 bases at J, with 16 bases in the middle.

In its sample, this clonotype is medium-sized. This rearrangement joins TRBV18 to TRBJ2-1; D unclear. The germline V and J ends were trimmed by 1 base and 9 bases, with 13 bases remaining between them. This CDR3 has 14 residues. In germline, CDR1 is KGHSH, CDR2 LQKENI. CDR3 residues: CASSPLQVTGEQFF. In nucleotides, the CDR3 is TGTGCCAGCTCACCACTTCAGGTTACCGGTGAGCAGTTCTTC.

This clonotype was seen at least ten times. V usage is TRBV20-1 and J usage is TRBJ2-4, with D unclear. In germline, CDR1 is DFQATT, CDR2 SNEGSKA (reference sequence). The CDR3 spans 13 residues. V was cut by 1 base and J by 3 bases, with 7 bases left in between. The CDR3 DNA follows: TGCAGTGCTAGAGCTCTTGGCAAAAACATTCAGTACTTC. Translation: CSARALGKNIQYF.

This clonotype showed up just a few times. The chain couples TRBV5-1 to TRBJ2-7; D is tentatively TRBD1 or TRBD2 (7 bases each). V was pared by 4 bases and J by 2 bases, with 13 bases between. The germline V gene has CDR1 SGHRS and CDR2 YFSETQ. This CDR3 has 14 amino acids. The CDR3 reads CASSPGGETYEQYF. For the CDR3, the DNA is TGCGCCAGCAGCCCAGGGGGGGAGACCTACGAGCAGTACTTC.

In this sample, this clonotype turned up many times. V is TRBV5-1 and J is TRBJ1-4; unclear D gene. The V end was cut by 4 bases, the J end by 6 bases, with 10 bases between. Germline CDR1 and CDR2: SGHRS and YFSETQ. The CDR3 spans 13 residues. CDR3 nucleotide sequence: TGCGCCAGCAGCGTCCGGTTGGATGAAAAACTGTTTTTT. Translation: CASSVRLDEKLFF. The full variable domain, its missing parts supplied by reference TRBV5-1 and TRBJ1-4, is KAGVTQTPRYLIKTRGQQVTLSCSPISGHRSVSWYQQTPGQGLQFLFEYFSETQRNKGNFPGRFSGRQFSNSRSEMNVSTLELGDSALYLCASSVRLDEKLFFGSGTQLSVL.

This clonotype was counted at least ten times. The chain recombines TRBV30 with TRBJ2-7; 9 bases map to TRBD1. Unmatched junction bases numbered 16, after V lost 3 bases and J lost 7 bases. This CDR3 region has 16 residues. The germline V gene has CDR1 GTSNPN and CDR2 SVGIG (reference sequence). Here the CDR3 DNA reads TGTGCCTGGAGCGCATACAGGGACAGGGCTTGGTGGGAGCAGTACTTC. Protein sequence: CAWSAYRDRAWWEQYF. The entire variable domain, with the rest obtained from reference TRBV30 and TRBJ2-7, is as follows: SQTIHQWPATLVQPVGSPLSLECTVEGTSNPNLYWYRQAAGRGLQLLFYSVGIGQISSEVPQNLSASRPQDRQFILSSKKLLLSDSGFYLCAWSAYRDRAWWEQYFGPGTRLTVT.

The chain couples TRBV21-1 to TRBJ2-5. TRBV21-1 is recorded as a pseudogene. This CDR3 is built from 14 residues. The CDR3, as DNA: TGTGCCAGCACCAACACTGGGGAAGTCGAGACCCAGTACTTC. Protein: CASTNTGEVETQYF.

The chain has TRBV13 and TRBJ1-1; D is unresolved. The CDR3 length is 14 residues. Germline V gives CDR1 PRHDT, CDR2 FYEKMQ (reference sequence). Between the trimmed V and J ends, which lost 1 base and 2 bases, there was a span of 8 bases. The CDR3: CASSLVTQNTEAFF. The CDR3 DNA is TGTGCCAGCAGCTTAGTGACACAAAACACTGAAGCTTTCTTT.

This clonotype was detected many times. This chain uses TRBV18 with TRBJ2-2; D is unclear. Trimming removed 4 bases from V and 4 bases from J, with 7 bases in between. The CDR3 length is 13 residues. In germline, CDR1 is KGHSH, CDR2 LQKENI. The CDR3 coding sequence is TGTGCCAGCTCACTCTACCTCACCGGGGAGCTGTTTTTT. This gives the protein CASSLYLTGELFF.

There are many counts of this clonotype. V usage is TRBV27 and J usage is TRBJ2-1, with a tentative D call TRBD1 (6 bases). The CDR3 totals 13 residues. V was shortened by 0 bases and J by 7 bases, with 7 bases between the two germline ends. The germline gives CDR1 MNHEY, CDR2 SMNVEV (reference sequence). The CDR3 DNA sequence: TGTGCCAGCAGTTTATCAAGGGGGAATGAGCAGTTCTTC. As protein: CASSLSRGNEQFF.

The chain is built from TRBV15 and TRBJ2-5, with unresolved D. The germline V gene has CDR1 LNHNV and CDR2 YYDKDF (reference sequence). The CDR3 contains 14 residues. V was trimmed by 2 bases and J by 1 base, leaving 8 bases between them. CDR3 nucleotides: TGTGCCACCAGCAGACATGACACCCAAGAGACCCAGTACTTC. This gives the protein CATSRHDTQETQYF. Looking up the rest from reference TRBV15 and TRBJ2-5 gives the full variable domain: DAMVIQNPRYQVTQFGKPVTLSCSQTLNHNVMYWYQQKSSQAPKLLFHYYDKDFNNEADTPDNFQSRRPNTSFCFLDIRSPGLGDTAMYLCATSRHDTQETQYFGPGTRLLVL.

This clonotype was counted at least ten times. CDR3 DNA: TGTGCCATCAGTGAGTCGACTCGTAGCGGGGAGCTGTTTTTT. Translation: CAISESTRSGELFF. The chain recombines TRBV10-3 with TRBJ2-2, with D uncertain. The CDR3 is 14 amino acids. The V gene lost 0 bases and the J gene lost 7 bases, with 9 bases spanning the gap. From germline, CDR1 is ENHRY and CDR2 SYGVKD.

There are many counts of this clonotype. This chain joins TRBV30 and TRBJ2-1; D may be TRBD2 (6 bases). The germline gives CDR1 GTSNPN, CDR2 SVGIG (reference sequence). The CDR3 runs to 15 residues. Between the trimmed V and J ends, which lost 0 bases and 2 bases, there was a span of 11 bases. The CDR3 region is CAWSVTSSPYNEQFF. The CDR3, as DNA: TGTGCCTGGAGTGTTACTAGCAGTCCCTACAATGAGCAGTTCTTC.

This clonotype was seen ten or more times. V and J are TRBV20-1 and TRBJ2-7, with 8 bases that match TRBD1. CDR1 is DFQATT, CDR2 SNEGSKA, per germline (reference sequence). The CDR3 spans 11 residues. V lost 5 bases to trimming and J lost 3 bases; unmatched junction nucleotides: 0. CDR3 sequence: CSAGQGYEQYF. The CDR3 DNA reads TGCAGTGCTGGACAGGGCTACGAGCAGTACTTC.

This clonotype was detected ten times or more. The rearrangement links TRBV24-1 to TRBJ2-3; D is ambiguous. The germline V and J ends were trimmed by 9 bases and 4 bases, with 7 bases remaining between them. This CDR3 has 11 residues. CDR1 KGHDR and CDR2 SFDVKD come from the germline V gene. The CDR3 spells CATLEADTQYF. The CDR3 region has the DNA TGTGCCACCCTCGAGGCAGATACGCAGTATTTT.

This clonotype was found many times. CDR3 in amino acids: CASSYGTTNEKLFF. CDR3 DNA sequence: TGTGCCAGCAGTTATGGGACAACTAATGAAAAACTGTTTTTT. V usage is TRBV6-5 and J usage is TRBJ1-4; D is unresolved. V was pared by 3 bases and J by 0 bases, with 5 bases between. Germline CDR1 MNHEY, CDR2 SVGAGI. The CDR3 extends over 14 amino acids.

This clonotype showed up many times. The chain recombines TRBV13 with TRBJ2-7; D unresolved. V was clipped by 3 bases and J by 2 bases, with 8 bases between them. This CDR3 is built from 13 residues. In germline, CDR1 is PRHDT, CDR2 FYEKMQ (reference sequence). CDR3 residues: CASSFPFTYEQYF. In DNA form, the CDR3 reads TGTGCCAGCAGCTTCCCCTTCACCTACGAGCAGTACTTC.

This clonotype was detected ten times or more. Here the CDR3 DNA reads TGTGCCAGCAAACTAGCGGGGGGGCCCACAGATACGCAGTATTTT. Residues: CASKLAGGPTDTQYF. The rearrangement links TRBV12-3 or TRBV12-4 to TRBJ2-3; 13 nucleotides align to TRBD2. V trimming: 7 bases; J trimming: 2 bases; junction bases outside the gene matches: 3. The CDR3 is 15 residues long.